This entry features one T cell receptor (beta chain) sequence. Its antigen is still unknown. No clone much larger than this one lies a single base away; base qualities are absent. For sequencing of the TCRbeta CDR3 region, genomic DNA was extracted from the sorted cells. The immunoSEQ Assay was used to sequence the TCRbeta CDR3 regions. In its TCRdb copy, this immuneACCESS table keeps in-frame sequences only and misses some clones. Where compared with another copy, unresolved V genes explain less than half of these, and the others have no known cause. This sample lists tens of thousands of clones; around 89% were detected once. The top ten clonotypes cover more than 13% of the sample. These data originate in a study of OX40 agonist ivuxolimab in advanced cancers. Background on the whole study: Ivuxolimab was an agonistic, fully human IgG2 monoclonal antibody directed against OX40 (CD134), a costimulatory receptor. Intravenous ivuxolimab was administered to patients every 2 weeks at six dose levels: 0.01, 0.1, 0.3, 1.5, 3 and 10 mg/kg. Of the 50 or so patients in dose escalation, 19 had hepatocellular carcinoma, approximately 15 had melanoma, 9 had renal cell carcinoma and 9 had head and neck cancer. In the dose-escalation cohort, 82.7% of patients were male, and the mean age was around 60 years, with a range of 23 to 79. Patients were allowed to have had prior anti-PD-1, anti-PD-L1 or anti-CTLA-4 therapy, and about 40% of the dose-escalation patients had been treated with checkpoint inhibitors. Partial responses occurred in three dose-escalation patients, of whom one had hepatocellular carcinoma and two had cutaneous melanoma. The point of sequencing TCRbeta in the periphery was to test whether ivuxolimab changed TCR sequence diversity and drove clonal T-cell expansion. The paper describes the monotherapy dose-escalation part (N = 52 patients) of the phase I trial of ivuxolimab.

The trial excluded patients who had a history of autoimmune disease or were on systemic immunosuppression. Peripheral blood for TCR sequencing was collected from all dose cohorts at baseline, on cycle 4 day 1, and on cycle 7 day 1. The samples were drawn from a first-in-human, open-label, multicenter phase I dose-escalation trial of ivuxolimab. Adults with locally advanced or metastatic melanoma, renal cell, hepatocellular, or head and neck squamous cell carcinoma were enrolled in the trial. Before TCR sequencing, CD4+ and CD8+ T cells were separately sorted from peripheral blood. Study-wide conclusions, independent of this receptor: Clonal expansion of both CD4+ and CD8+ blood T cells was observed from baseline to week 6 at doses 0.1 to 3.0 mg/kg. In partial responders in the 0.1-3.0 mg/kg groups, normalized peripheral clonal expansion was found to be among the lowest, especially among CD8+ T cells. After ivuxolimab, CD8+ T cells had more expanded clones than CD4+ T cells on average. The antigen specificity of the clonally expanded peripheral T cells was not determined. Low levels of normalized T-cell clonal expansion were also seen in some nonresponding patients.

Sample: CD4+ or CD8+ T cells sorted from blood, taken in a trial of the OX40 agonist ivuxolimab. This receptor was taken from an adult with an advanced solid tumor such as melanoma, head and neck, liver or kidney cancer.

DNA sequence: TGTGCCAGCAGCCCGGGACAGGGGAGCACAGATACGCAGTATTTT. Its protein reads: CASSPGQGSTDTQYF. The chain joins TRBV5-4 to TRBJ2-3; TRBD1 agrees with 10 junctional bases. V trim: 4 bases; J trim: 0 bases; unmatched bases: 2. Measured from the cysteine to the phenylalanine, the CDR3 is 15 residues long. The kept DNA is CDR3 alone, 45 bases in frame from the first base. CDR1 is given as SGHNT and CDR2 as YYREEE, both from the germline V gene (reference sequence).